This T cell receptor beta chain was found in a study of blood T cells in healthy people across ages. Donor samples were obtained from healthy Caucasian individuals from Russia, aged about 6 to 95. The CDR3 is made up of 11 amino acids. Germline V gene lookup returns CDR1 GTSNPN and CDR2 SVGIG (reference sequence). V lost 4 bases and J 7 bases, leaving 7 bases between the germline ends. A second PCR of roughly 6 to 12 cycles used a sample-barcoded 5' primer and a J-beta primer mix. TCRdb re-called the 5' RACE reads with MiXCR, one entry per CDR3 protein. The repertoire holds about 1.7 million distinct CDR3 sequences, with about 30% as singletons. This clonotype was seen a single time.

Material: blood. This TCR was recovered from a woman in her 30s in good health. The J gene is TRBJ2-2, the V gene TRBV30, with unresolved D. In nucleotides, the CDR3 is TGTGCCTGGAACGGCGGCGGGGAGCTGTTTTTT. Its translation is CAWNGGGELFF.